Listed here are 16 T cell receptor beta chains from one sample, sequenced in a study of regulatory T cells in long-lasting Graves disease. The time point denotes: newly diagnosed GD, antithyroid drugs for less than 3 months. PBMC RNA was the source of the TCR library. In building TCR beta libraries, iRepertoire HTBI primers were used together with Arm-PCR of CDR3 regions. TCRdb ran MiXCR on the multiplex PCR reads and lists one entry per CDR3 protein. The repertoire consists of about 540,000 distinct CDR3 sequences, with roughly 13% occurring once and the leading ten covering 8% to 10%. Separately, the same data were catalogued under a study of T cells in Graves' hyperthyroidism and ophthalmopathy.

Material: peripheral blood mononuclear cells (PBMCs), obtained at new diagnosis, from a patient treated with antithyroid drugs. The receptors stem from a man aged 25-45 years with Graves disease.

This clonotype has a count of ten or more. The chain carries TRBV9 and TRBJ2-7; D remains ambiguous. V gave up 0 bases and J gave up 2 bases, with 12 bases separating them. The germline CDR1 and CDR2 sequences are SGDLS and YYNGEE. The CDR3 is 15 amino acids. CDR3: CASSVGVGRPYEQYF. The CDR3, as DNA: TGTGCCAGCAGCGTAGGGGTTGGCAGGCCCTACGAGCAGTACTTC. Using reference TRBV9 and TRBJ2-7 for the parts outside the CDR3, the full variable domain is DSGVTQTPKHLITATGQRVTLRCSPRSGDLSVYWYQQSLDQGLQFLIQYYNGEERAKGNILERFSAQQFPDLHSELNLSSLELGDSALYFCASSVGVGRPYEQYFGPGTRLTVT.

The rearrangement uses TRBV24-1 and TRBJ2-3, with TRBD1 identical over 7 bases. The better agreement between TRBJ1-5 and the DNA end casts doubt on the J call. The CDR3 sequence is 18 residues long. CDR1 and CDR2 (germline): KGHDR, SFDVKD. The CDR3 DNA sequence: TGTGCCACCAGTGATTTGAGTCCCGGACAGGAGGTCACAGATACGCAGCATTTT. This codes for CATSDLSPGQEVTDTQHF.

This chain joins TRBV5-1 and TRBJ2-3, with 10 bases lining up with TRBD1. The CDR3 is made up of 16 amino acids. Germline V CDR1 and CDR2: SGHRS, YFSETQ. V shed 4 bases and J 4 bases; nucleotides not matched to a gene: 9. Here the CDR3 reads CASSKTGTGEADTQYF. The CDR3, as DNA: TGCGCCAGCAGCAAGACCGGGACAGGGGAGGCAGATACGCAGTATTTT.

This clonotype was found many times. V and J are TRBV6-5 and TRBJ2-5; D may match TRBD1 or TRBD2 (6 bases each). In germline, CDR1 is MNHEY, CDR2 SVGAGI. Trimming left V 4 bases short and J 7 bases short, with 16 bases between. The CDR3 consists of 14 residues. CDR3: CASSFDRQEGTQYF. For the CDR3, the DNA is TGTGCCAGCAGTTTCGATCGACAGGAGGGGACCCAGTACTTC.

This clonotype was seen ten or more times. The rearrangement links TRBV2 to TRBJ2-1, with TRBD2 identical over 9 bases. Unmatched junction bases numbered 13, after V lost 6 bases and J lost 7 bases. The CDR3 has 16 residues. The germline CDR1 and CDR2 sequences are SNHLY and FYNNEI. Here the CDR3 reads CASSPLVAGGGNEQFF. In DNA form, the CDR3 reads TGTGCCAGCAGCCCGCTGGTTGCGGGAGGGGGAAATGAGCAGTTCTTC.

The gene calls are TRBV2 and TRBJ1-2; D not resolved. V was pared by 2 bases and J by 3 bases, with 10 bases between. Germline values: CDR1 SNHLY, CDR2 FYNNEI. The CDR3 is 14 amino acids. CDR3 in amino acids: CASSERQNYYGYTF. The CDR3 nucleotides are TGTGCCAGCAGTGAACGCCAGAACTACTATGGCTACACCTTC.

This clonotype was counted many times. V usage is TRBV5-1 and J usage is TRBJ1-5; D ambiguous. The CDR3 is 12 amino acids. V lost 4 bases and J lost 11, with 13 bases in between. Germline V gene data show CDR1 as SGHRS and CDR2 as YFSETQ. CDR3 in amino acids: CASSPEGEAQHF. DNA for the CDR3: TGCGCCAGCAGCCCGGAAGGTGAGGCCCAGCATTTT.

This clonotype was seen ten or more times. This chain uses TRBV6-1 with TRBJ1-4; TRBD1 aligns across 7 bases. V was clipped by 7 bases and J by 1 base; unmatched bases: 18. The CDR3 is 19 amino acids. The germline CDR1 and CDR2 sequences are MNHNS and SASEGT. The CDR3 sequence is CASIAHPGQSSGTNEKLFF. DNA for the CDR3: TGTGCCAGCATCGCCCATCCGGGACAGTCCTCCGGAACTAATGAAAAACTGTTTTTT.

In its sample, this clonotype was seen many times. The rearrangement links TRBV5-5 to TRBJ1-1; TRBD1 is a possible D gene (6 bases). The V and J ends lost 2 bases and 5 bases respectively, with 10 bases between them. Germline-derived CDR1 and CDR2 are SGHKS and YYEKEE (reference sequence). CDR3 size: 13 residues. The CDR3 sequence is CASSLGGPTEAFF. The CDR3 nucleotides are TGTGCCAGCAGCTTAGGGGGGCCGACTGAAGCTTTCTTT.

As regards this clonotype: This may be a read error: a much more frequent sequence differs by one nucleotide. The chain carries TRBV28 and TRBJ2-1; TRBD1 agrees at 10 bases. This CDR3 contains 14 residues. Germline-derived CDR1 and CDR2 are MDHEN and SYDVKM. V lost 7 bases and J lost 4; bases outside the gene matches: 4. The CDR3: CASNDRGPYNEQFF. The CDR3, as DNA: TGTGCCAGCAACGACAGGGGGCCATACAATGAGCAGTTCTTC.

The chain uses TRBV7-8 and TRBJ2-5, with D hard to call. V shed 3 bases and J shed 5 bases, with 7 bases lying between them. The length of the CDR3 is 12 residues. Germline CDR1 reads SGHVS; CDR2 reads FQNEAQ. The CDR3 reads CASSFQRETQYF. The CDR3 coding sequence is TGTGCCAGCAGCTTCCAGAGGGAGACCCAGTACTTC.

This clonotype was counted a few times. DNA of the CDR3: TGTGCCACCAGTTCAGGGGAACCCACCCAAGAGACCCAGTACTTC. Translating gives CATSSGEPTQETQYF. The chain recombines TRBV24-1 with TRBJ2-5; tentative D call: TRBD1 (6 bases). The germline V gene encodes CDR1 KGHDR and CDR2 SFDVKD. Trimming took 6 bases from V and 1 from J, leaving 14 bases between them. The CDR3 is 15 amino acids.

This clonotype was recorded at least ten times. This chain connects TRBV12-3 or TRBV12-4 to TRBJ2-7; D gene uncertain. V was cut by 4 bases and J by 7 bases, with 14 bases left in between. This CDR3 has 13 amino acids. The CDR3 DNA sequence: TGTGCCAGCAGTTCAAGGCTAGTCGGTGAGCAGTACTTC. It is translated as CASSSRLVGEQYF.

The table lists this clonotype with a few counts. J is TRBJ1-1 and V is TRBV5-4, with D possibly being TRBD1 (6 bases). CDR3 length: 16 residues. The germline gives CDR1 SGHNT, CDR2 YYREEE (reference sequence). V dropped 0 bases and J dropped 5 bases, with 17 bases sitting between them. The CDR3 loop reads CASSLARPQGGTEAFF. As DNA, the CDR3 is TGTGCCAGCAGCTTGGCGAGGCCACAGGGAGGGACTGAAGCTTTCTTT.

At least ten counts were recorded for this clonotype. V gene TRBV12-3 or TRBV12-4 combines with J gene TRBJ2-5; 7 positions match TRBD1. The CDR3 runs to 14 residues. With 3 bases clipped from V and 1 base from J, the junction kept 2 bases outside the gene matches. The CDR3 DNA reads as TGTGCCAGCAGTTTCGGGACAGCCCAAGAGACCCAGTACTTC. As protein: CASSFGTAQETQYF.

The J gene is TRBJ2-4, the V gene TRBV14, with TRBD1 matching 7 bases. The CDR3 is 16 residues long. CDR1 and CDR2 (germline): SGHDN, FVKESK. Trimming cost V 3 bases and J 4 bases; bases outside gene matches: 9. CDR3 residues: CASSQRLGTDKNIQYF. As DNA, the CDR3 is TGTGCCAGCAGCCAGCGCCTCGGGACAGATAAAAACATTCAGTACTTC.